Included here is one T cell receptor beta chain sequence, with context. Its cognate antigen is unknown. The data were taken from a study of T cell responses to AZD1222 COVID-19 vaccine. Findings and limits, study-wide: Close to half of spike-specific TCRs reportedly recognize unmutated variant regions. Recipients of AZD1222 seropositive at baseline numbered only 5 or 6. Vaccination with two AZD1222 doses was followed by a rise in Spike-specific TCR breadth and depth. Vaccine-associated CD4 TCRs spanned spike, dominant at 160-218 and 743-854.

The CDR3 totals 16 residues. From germline, CDR1 is GTSNPN and CDR2 SVGIG (reference sequence). V lost 2 bases and J lost 4; bases outside the gene matches: 13. Sequencing was performed with immunoSEQ multiplex PCR; in TCRdb, only in-frame clones are kept and a portion is missing. The sample shows around 160,000 clones, 90% to 95% of them seen only once. The specimen was peripheral blood, collected 28 days after the second AZD1222 dose. The chain combines TRBV30 with TRBJ1-2; 7 bases are a match to TRBD1. This receptor was identified in an adult who received the AZD1222 COVID-19 vaccine. For the CDR3, the DNA is TGTGCCTGGAGTCGCATCGGACAGGAGATTTTCTATGGCTACACCTTC. Translated, it gives CAWSRIGQEIFYGYTF. The variable domain in full, completed from reference TRBV30 and TRBJ1-2, reads SQTIHQWPATLVQPVGSPLSLECTVEGTSNPNLYWYRQAAGRGLQLLFYSVGIGQISSEVPQNLSASRPQDRQFILSSKKLLLSDSGFYLCAWSRIGQEIFYGYTFGSGTRLTVV.